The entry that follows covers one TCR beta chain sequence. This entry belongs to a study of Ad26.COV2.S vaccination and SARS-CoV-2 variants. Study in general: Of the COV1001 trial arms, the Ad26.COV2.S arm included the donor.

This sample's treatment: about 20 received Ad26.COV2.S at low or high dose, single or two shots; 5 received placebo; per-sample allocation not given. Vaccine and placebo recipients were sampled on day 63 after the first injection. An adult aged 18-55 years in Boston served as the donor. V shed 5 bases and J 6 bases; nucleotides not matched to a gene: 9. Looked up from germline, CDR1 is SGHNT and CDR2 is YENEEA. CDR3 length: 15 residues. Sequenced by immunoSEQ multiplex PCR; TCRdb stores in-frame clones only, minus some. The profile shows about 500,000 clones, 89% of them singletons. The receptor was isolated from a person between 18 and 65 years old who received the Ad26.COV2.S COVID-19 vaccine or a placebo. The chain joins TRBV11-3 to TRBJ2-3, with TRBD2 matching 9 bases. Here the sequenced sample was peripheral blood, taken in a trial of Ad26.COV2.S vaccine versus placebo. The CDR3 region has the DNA TGTGCCAGCAGCCAAGCGGGGGGTGTTAGTGATACGCAGTATTTT. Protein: CASSQAGGVSDTQYF.